This TCR beta chain appears in the sequencing data of a study of CXCR3-negative and CXCR3-positive naive CD8 T cells. The authors made the TRB cDNA libraries by 5' RACE using UMI labels. TCRdb reprocessed the 5' RACE reads; each CDR3 protein has one entry and no DNA is given. The listing contains roughly 90,000 distinct CDR3 sequences. Material for sequencing was naive CXCR3- CD8+ T cells from blood. The subset was: CD45RO-CCR7+CD27+CD95- naive CD8+ T cells lacking CXCR3 (TNR3-). This sequence originates from a human donor in good health. Some clones in this sample may be carry-over from other donors' samples.

The chain's CDR3 is CASSLATGWEAFF. The rearrangement uses TRBV11-2 and TRBJ1-1; with no DNA, the TCRdb D assignment of TRBD1 cannot be verified. Germline V gene sequence: CDR1 SGHAT, CDR2 FQNNGV. The CDR3 runs 13 residues.